This TCR beta chain was sequenced for a study of response to subunit inactivated influenza vaccine (dated by TCRdb to 2016 to 2019). Regarding the complete study: To follow how T cells responded to a trivalent subunit inactivated influenza vaccine, the researchers relied on deep quantitative profiling of the T cell receptor repertoire. On the study overall, not on this receptor specifically: The authors suggested that each seasonal influenza vaccination may recruit only a limited number of new T cells.

There are 16 amino acids in the CDR3, from cysteine to phenylalanine inclusive. CDR3 DNA is the only sequence kept; it has 48 bases, read in frame from the first base. From the germline V gene, CDR1 is SGDLS and CDR2 is YYNGEE. Trimming leaves V shorter by 7 bases and J shorter by 5 bases, with the junction holding 12 bases beyond the gene matches. Receptors were amplified or captured by RT-PCR. Reads for this sample came from an Illumina HiSeq 2500. In-frame beta chains were kept once TCRdb had trimmed the public reads at Q25 with fastp and called clones with MiXCR. When rows share a CDR3 protein, they turn into one entry using the most common DNA and genes. This sample gives over 650,000 distinct CDR3 sequences in total; less than 20% of them show up just once. Approximately 10% of the sample belongs to the ten largest clones. To note about this clonotype: Which antigen it targets is not known. Per-base qualities were not stored, and no clone one base away is much larger.

The sequencing used PBMCs from blood, collected about 5 days after vaccination. The source of this sequence is a man aged 50-60 years who received an inactivated influenza vaccine. Donor details come from another sample of the same person, matched by shared clones. The chain uses TRBV9 and TRBJ2-5; 12 bases in the junction line up with TRBD2. Here is the DNA: TGTGCCAGCTCGCAACCTGGACTAGCGGGAATGGAGACCCAGTACTTC. Translated, this is CASSQPGLAGMETQYF.